Sequencing of this T cell receptor beta chain was carried out in a study of blood T cells in healthy people across ages. The CDR3 sequence is 14 residues long. V shed 1 base and J 10 bases; nucleotides not matched to a gene: 11. Germline V gene lookup returns CDR1 SQVTM and CDR2 ANQGSEA. Through a sample-barcoded 5' primer and a J-beta primer mix, a second PCR was run for roughly 7 to 11 cycles. TCRdb reanalysed the 5' RACE reads using MiXCR and keeps one entry per CDR3 protein. This table has roughly 1,100,000 distinct CDR3 sequences, 25% appearing once. This sample was shared with a second study, whose subject was T cells of mothers and their children.

This clonotype was sampled from a girl aged 2-10 years in good health. The chain recombines TRBV29-1 with TRBJ2-5; TRBD2 matches at 8 bases. The sequenced sample consisted of blood. CDR3 nucleotide sequence: TGCAGCGTTGAAGGACTCGGGGGGGAAAGGGGCCAGTACTTC. Translation: CSVEGLGGERGQYF.